A selection of T cell receptor beta chains follows, all from one sample in a study of cytomegalovirus exposure and HLA in healthy donors. Using immunoSEQ multiplex PCR, the repertoire was profiled, and TCRdb retains in-frame clones only, with some absent. The data show hundreds of thousands of clones, with roughly 91% seen just once and 2% held by the top ten. Sequenced: PBMCs. These receptors all come from a woman younger than 35 in good health and CMV-seropositive. Each CDR3 is given with its conserved first and last residue. D genes are given only for firm matches. The size entry is marked missing in some rows and otherwise reads once, few, many or a size class.

V: TRBV2
D: .
size: once
J: TRBJ2-3
DNA: TGTGCCAGCAGTGAAGTAGGAGTAACTAGCACAGATACGCAGTATTTT
CDR3: CASSEVGVTSTDTQYF

V: TRBV18
D: TRBD2
size: few
J: TRBJ2-7
DNA: TGTGCCAGCTCACCACCGGGAGGGAACGAGCAGTACTTC
CDR3: CASSPPGGNEQYF

V: TRBV6-4
D: TRBD2
size: .
J: TRBJ2-2
DNA: TGTGCCAGCAGCGGGACTAGCGGGAGGGCGTTGGGAACCGGGGAGCTGTTTTTT
CDR3: CASSGTSGRALGTGELFF

V: TRBV6-1
D: .
size: .
J: TRBJ1-1
DNA: TGTGCCAGCAGTGAAGCGATGGTAGCTGAAGCTTTCTTT
CDR3: CASSEAMVAEAFF

V: TRBV4-1
D: .
size: once
J: TRBJ1-1
DNA: TGCGCCAGCAGTTCCCCCATCATGAACACTGAAGCTTTCTTT
CDR3: CASSSPIMNTEAFF

V: TRBV29-1
D: TRBD1
size: few
J: TRBJ1-2
DNA: TGCAGCGTCGTTACAGGGGATAACTATGGCTACACCTTC
CDR3: CSVVTGDNYGYTF

V: TRBV16
D: .
size: .
J: TRBJ2-7
DNA: TGTGCCAGCAGCCAGGAGGGCTCAATTACCTACGAGCAGTACTTC
CDR3: CASSQEGSITYEQYF

V: TRBV5-1
D: .
size: .
J: TRBJ1-4
DNA: TGCGCCAGCAGTGACAGTTCAGCTACTAATGAAAAACTGTTTTTT
CDR3: CASSDSSATNEKLFF

V: TRBV10-3
D: .
size: .
J: TRBJ2-7
DNA: TGTGCCATCAGTATGCTACGTCCCGGGGACGAGCAGTACTTC
CDR3: CAISMLRPGDEQYF

V: TRBV27
D: .
size: .
J: TRBJ2-1
DNA: TGTGCCAGCAATGCCTTCGGGACTTCCAATGAGCAGTTCTTC
CDR3: CASNAFGTSNEQFF

V: TRBV19
D: TRBD2
size: .
J: TRBJ2-2
DNA: TGTGCCAGTGGACTAGCGGGAGACACCGGGGAGCTGTTTTTT
CDR3: CASGLAGDTGELFF

V: TRBV28
D: .
size: .
J: TRBJ1-2
DNA: TGTGCCAGCAGGACGCCGCGTGCTGGACCGGTCGGGGTAGGCTACACCTTC
CDR3: CASRTPRAGPVGVGYTF

V: TRBV15
D: TRBD1
size: .
J: TRBJ2-7
DNA: TGTGCCACCAGCGCAACAGGGGGCGGCTCCTACGAGCAGTACTTC
CDR3: CATSATGGGSYEQYF

V: TRBV6-1
D: .
size: .
J: TRBJ2-2
DNA: TGTGCCAGCAGCATCCAATTGAACACCGGGGAGCTGTTTTTT
CDR3: CASSIQLNTGELFF

V: TRBV7-3
D: TRBD2
size: .
J: TRBJ2-1
DNA: TGTGCCAGCAGCTTGCTAGCGGGTACTACCTACAATGAGCAGTTCTTC
CDR3: CASSLLAGTTYNEQFF

V: TRBV6-1
D: .
size: .
J: TRBJ1-1
DNA: TGTGCCAGCAGTGAAGCTGAACAGGGGAACACTGAAGCTTTCTTT
CDR3: CASSEAEQGNTEAFF

V: TRBV9
D: TRBD1
size: .
J: TRBJ2-1
DNA: TGTGCCAGCAGCGTGGGGACAGGGTCCTACAATGAGCAGTTCTTC
CDR3: CASSVGTGSYNEQFF

V: TRBV9
D: .
size: .
J: TRBJ2-1
DNA: TGTGCCAGCAGCACCCGACAGCTTCCACGATACAATGAGCAGTTCTTC
CDR3: CASSTRQLPRYNEQFF

V: TRBV4-1
D: TRBD2
size: .
J: TRBJ2-7
DNA: TGCGCCAGCAGCCAGATTATAGACTCAACTGGGAGGGACGAGCAGTACTTC
CDR3: CASSQIIDSTGRDEQYF

V: TRBV19
D: TRBD1
size: .
J: TRBJ1-5
DNA: TGTGCCAGTAGTACCGACAGGGGGGGACGTGGACCCCAGCATTTT
CDR3: CASSTDRGGRGPQHF

V: TRBV18
D: TRBD1
size: .
J: TRBJ2-1
DNA: TGTGCCAGCTCACCCTCGGGACAGGGTAGGCAGCAGTTCTTC
CDR3: CASSPSGQGRQQFF

V: TRBV10-3
D: TRBD1
size: .
J: TRBJ2-6
DNA: TGTGCCATCAGTGAATACGGGACAGCCCTCTCTGGGGCCAACGTCCTGACTTTC
CDR3: CAISEYGTALSGANVLTF

V: TRBV7-8
D: TRBD2
size: once
J: TRBJ2-2
DNA: TGTGCCAGCAGCTTCGAGCGGGACGGGGAGCTGTTTTTT
CDR3: CASSFERDGELFF

V: TRBV4-1
D: .
size: once
J: TRBJ2-1
DNA: TGCGCCAGCAGCCAGATAGGGGCCGGGCGGGAGCAGTTCTTC
CDR3: CASSQIGAGREQFF

V: TRBV4-2
D: .
size: .
J: TRBJ1-5
DNA: TGTGCCAGCAGCCAAGATCCAAGAAGGGAGGGCAATCAGCCCCAGCATTTT
CDR3: CASSQDPRREGNQPQHF

V: TRBV7-7
D: .
size: .
J: TRBJ2-1
DNA: TGTGCTAGCAGCCCCTCGACAGGGAGGAACAATGAGCAGTTCTTC
CDR3: CASSPSTGRNNEQFF

V: TRBV27
D: TRBD1
size: .
J: TRBJ2-7
DNA: TGTGCCAGCTCAGAGACAGGGTTTCACGAGCAGTACTTC
CDR3: CASSETGFHEQYF

V: TRBV5-6
D: .
size: .
J: TRBJ1-1
DNA: TGTGCCAGCAGATCACGGGGGAACACTGAAGCTTTCTTT
CDR3: CASRSRGNTEAFF

V: TRBV7-9
D: .
size: many
J: TRBJ1-2
DNA: TGTGCCAGCAGCTCCGACAGTTTAGGGATCTATGGCTACACCTTC
CDR3: CASSSDSLGIYGYTF

V: TRBV27
D: TRBD2
size: .
J: TRBJ2-7
DNA: TGTGCCAGCAGCGGGACTAGCGGGCAGAGCTCCTACGAGCAGTACTTC
CDR3: CASSGTSGQSSYEQYF

V: TRBV30
D: TRBD1
size: few
J: TRBJ2-7
DNA: TGTGCCTGGAGTGCCCGGACAGGGTACCACGAGCAGTACTTC
CDR3: CAWSARTGYHEQYF

V: TRBV10-1
D: TRBD1
size: .
J: TRBJ1-3
DNA: TGCGCCAGCGACACCACGAGGACAGGGGGATTCTCTGGAAACACCATATATTTT
CDR3: CASDTTRTGGFSGNTIYF

V: TRBV2
D: TRBD2
size: .
J: TRBJ2-1
DNA: TGTGCCAGCATAAAGGGGACTAGGGACTTCAATGAGCAGTTCTTC
CDR3: CASIKGTRDFNEQFF

V: TRBV9
D: TRBD2
size: .
J: TRBJ2-7
DNA: TGTGCCAGCAGCATAAGCCGACTAGCGCCCACCTACGAGCAGTACTTC
CDR3: CASSISRLAPTYEQYF

V: TRBV30
D: .
size: .
J: TRBJ1-4
DNA: TGTGCCTTCGAAGGAGATAATGAAAAACTGTTTTTT
CDR3: CAFEGDNEKLFF

V: TRBV7-9
D: TRBD1
size: .
J: TRBJ1-2
DNA: TGTGCCAGCAGCTTATCAGGGGGTAACTATGGCTACACCTTC
CDR3: CASSLSGGNYGYTF

V: TRBV4-1
D: .
size: .
J: TRBJ2-6
DNA: TGCGCCAGCAGCCAAGTGAGGCTCTCTGGGGCCAACGTCCTGACTTTC
CDR3: CASSQVRLSGANVLTF

V: TRBV9
D: TRBD1
size: .
J: TRBJ1-1
DNA: TGTGCCAGCAGCTATCAGGGGGAGAGCACTGAAGCTTTCTTT
CDR3: CASSYQGESTEAFF

V: TRBV6-5
D: TRBD2
size: .
J: TRBJ2-1
DNA: TGTGCCAGCAGCCCTCTAGCGGGAGAGGATAATGAGCAGTTCTTC
CDR3: CASSPLAGEDNEQFF

V: TRBV6-1
D: TRBD1
size: .
J: TRBJ2-1
DNA: TGTGCCAGCAGTGAATTTCGGCAGGGGGCTGACAATGAGCAGTTCTTC
CDR3: CASSEFRQGADNEQFF

V: TRBV1
D: .
size: .
J: TRBJ1-5
DNA: TGCACCAGCAGCCGGGAAAGATCTACCCGGGGGACAGTGAATCAGCCCCAGCATTTT
CDR3: CTSSRERSTRGTVNQPQHF

V: TRBV6-6
D: .
size: few
J: TRBJ1-3
DNA: TGTGCCAGCAGCCGCCAGGGGCCAGGTGGAAACACCATATATTTT
CDR3: CASSRQGPGGNTIYF

V: TRBV6-5
D: TRBD1
size: few
J: TRBJ1-2
DNA: TGTGCCAGCAGTTTAAGGCGGGACAGTGTGAACTATGGCTACACCTTC
CDR3: CASSLRRDSVNYGYTF

V: TRBV11-2
D: TRBD1
size: .
J: TRBJ2-7
DNA: TGTGCCAGCAGCTTAGTAGGGGGCAGGGGGCAGGGCGACGACGAGCAGTACTTC
CDR3: CASSLVGGRGQGDDEQYF

V: TRBV2
D: TRBD1
size: .
J: TRBJ2-3
DNA: TGTGCCAGCAGGGGACAGGGTGGCACAGATACGCAGTATTTT
CDR3: CASRGQGGTDTQYF

V: TRBV13
D: TRBD2
size: .
J: TRBJ2-1
DNA: TGTGCCAGCAGCTTAGGCCATAGACTAGCGGGAGTCAATGAGCAGTTCTTC
CDR3: CASSLGHRLAGVNEQFF

V: TRBV30
D: .
size: few
J: TRBJ2-7
DNA: TGTGCCTGGAGTGACTCGCCCTACGAGCAGTACTTC
CDR3: CAWSDSPYEQYF

V: TRBV29-1
D: TRBD2
size: once
J: TRBJ2-3
DNA: TGCAGCGTAACTAGCGGGAGCACAGATACGCAGTATTTT
CDR3: CSVTSGSTDTQYF

V: TRBV7-2
D: TRBD1
size: .
J: TRBJ1-2
DNA: TGTGCCAGCAGCTTGCGGACAGGGTTTTCTAACTATGGCTACACCTTC
CDR3: CASSLRTGFSNYGYTF